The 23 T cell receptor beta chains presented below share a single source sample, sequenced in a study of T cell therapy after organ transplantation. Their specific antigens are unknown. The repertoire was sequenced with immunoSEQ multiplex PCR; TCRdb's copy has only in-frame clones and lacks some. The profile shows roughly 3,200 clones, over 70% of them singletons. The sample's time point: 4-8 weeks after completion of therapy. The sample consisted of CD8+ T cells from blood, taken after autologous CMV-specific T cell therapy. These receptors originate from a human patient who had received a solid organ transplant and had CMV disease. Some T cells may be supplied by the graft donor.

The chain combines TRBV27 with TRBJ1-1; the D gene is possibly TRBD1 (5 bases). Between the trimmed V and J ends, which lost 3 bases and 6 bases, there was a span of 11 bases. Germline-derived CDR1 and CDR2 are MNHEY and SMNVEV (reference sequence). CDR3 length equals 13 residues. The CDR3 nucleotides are TGTGCCAGCAGTTTCCGGGGCGGCGCTGAAGCTTTCTTT. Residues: CASSFRGGAEAFF.

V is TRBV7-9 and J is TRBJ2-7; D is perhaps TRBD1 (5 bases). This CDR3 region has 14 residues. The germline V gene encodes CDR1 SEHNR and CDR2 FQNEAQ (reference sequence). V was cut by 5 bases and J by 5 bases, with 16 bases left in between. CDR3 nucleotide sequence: TGTGCCAGCAGCCCACCCTCCAGGGTTGACGAGCAGTACTTC. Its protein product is CASSPPSRVDEQYF.

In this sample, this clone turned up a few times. CDR3 DNA: TGTGCCAGCAGTTTTGAGGGTGGGACAGTTGAAGCTTTCTTT. Translating gives CASSFEGGTVEAFF. The V gene is TRBV28, the J gene TRBJ1-1, with TRBD1 matching 7 bases. With 3 bases clipped from V and 7 bases from J, the junction kept 8 bases outside the gene matches. Germline loops: CDR1 MDHEN, CDR2 SYDVKM. The CDR3 is 14 amino acids. Combining the CDR3 with reference TRBV28 and TRBJ1-1 gives the whole variable domain DVKVTQSSRYLVKRTGEKVFLECVQDMDHENMFWYRQDPGLGLRLIYFSYDVKMKEKGDIPEGYSVSREKKERFSLILESASTNQTSMYLCASSFEGGTVEAFFGQGTRLTVV.

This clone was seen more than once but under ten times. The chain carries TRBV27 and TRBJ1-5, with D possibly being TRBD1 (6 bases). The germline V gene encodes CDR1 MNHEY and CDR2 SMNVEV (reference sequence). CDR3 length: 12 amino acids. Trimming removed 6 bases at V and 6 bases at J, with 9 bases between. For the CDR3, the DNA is TGTGCCAGCAGCTCCAGGGGTCAGCCCCAGCATTTT. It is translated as CASSSRGQPQHF.

The CDR3 loop reads CASSLGGLAGVYEQYF. The CDR3, as DNA: TGTGCCAGCAGCTTAGGGGGGCTAGCGGGAGTCTACGAGCAGTACTTC. The chain recombines TRBV7-9 with TRBJ2-7; 10 nucleotides align to TRBD2. Germline assignment: CDR1 SEHNR and CDR2 FQNEAQ (reference sequence). CDR3 length: 16 amino acids. V shed 1 base, J shed 3 bases, and the junction held 6 bases outside the gene matches.

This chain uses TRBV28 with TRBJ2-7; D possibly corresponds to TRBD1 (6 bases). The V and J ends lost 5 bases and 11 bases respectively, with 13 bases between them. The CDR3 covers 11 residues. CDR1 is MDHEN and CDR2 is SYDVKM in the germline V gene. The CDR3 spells CASSPFRDKYF. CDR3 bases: TGTGCCAGCAGTCCCTTCCGGGACAAGTACTTC.

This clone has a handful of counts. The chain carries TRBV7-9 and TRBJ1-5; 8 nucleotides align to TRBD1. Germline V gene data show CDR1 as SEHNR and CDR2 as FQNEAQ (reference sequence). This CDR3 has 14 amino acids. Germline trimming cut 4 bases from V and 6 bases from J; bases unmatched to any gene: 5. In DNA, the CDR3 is TGTGCCAGCAGCTCAGGGGGCGCCTCTCAGCCCCAGCATTTT. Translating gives CASSSGGASQPQHF.

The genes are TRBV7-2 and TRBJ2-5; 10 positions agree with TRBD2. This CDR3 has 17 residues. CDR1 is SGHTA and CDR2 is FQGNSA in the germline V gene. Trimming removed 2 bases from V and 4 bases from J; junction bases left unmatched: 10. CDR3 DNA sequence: TGTGCCAGCAGCTTATTTTTCGCTAGCGGGGGAGGAGAGACCCAGTACTTC. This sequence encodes CASSLFFASGGGETQYF.

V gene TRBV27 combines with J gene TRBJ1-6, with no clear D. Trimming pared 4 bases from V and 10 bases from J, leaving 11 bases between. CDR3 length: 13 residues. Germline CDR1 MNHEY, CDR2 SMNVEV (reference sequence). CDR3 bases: TGTGCCAGCAGTTCTGACCTCGGGTCACCCCTCCACTTT. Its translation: CASSSDLGSPLHF.

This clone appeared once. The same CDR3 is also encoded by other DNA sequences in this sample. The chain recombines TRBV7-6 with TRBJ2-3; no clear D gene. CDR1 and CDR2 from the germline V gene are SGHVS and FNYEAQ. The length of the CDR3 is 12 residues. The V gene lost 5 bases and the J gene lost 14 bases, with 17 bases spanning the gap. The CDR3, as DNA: TGTGCCAGCAGCGAGGACCCTAGTGACCCGTATTTT. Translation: CASSEDPSDPYF.

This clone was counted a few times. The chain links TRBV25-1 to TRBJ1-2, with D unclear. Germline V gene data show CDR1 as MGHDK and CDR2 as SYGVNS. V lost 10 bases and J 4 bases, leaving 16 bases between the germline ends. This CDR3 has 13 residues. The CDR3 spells CATTPRDGYGYTF. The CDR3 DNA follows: TGTGCCACCACACCGAGGGATGGCTATGGCTACACCTTC.

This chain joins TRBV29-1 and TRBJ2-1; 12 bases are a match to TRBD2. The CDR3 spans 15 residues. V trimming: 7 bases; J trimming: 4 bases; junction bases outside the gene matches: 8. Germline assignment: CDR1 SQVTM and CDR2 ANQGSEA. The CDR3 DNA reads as TGCAGCGCTGCTATACTAGCGGGAGGATACAATGAGCAGTTCTTC. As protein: CSAAILAGGYNEQFF.

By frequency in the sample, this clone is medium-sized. CDR3 sequence (DNA): TGTGCCAGCAGTTTATCGTCGACAGGTTCACAGCCCCAGCATTTT. Protein: CASSLSSTGSQPQHF. This sequence joins TRBV27 and TRBJ1-5; possibly TRBD1 for D (6 bases). The V end was cut by 0 bases, the J end by 7 bases, with 13 bases between. The CDR3 extends over 15 amino acids. Germline lookup yields CDR1 MNHEY and CDR2 SMNVEV (reference sequence).

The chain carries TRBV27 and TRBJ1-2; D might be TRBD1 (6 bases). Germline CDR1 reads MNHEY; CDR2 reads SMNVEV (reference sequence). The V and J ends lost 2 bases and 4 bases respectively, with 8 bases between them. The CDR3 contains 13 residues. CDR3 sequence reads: CASSLQTGYGYTF. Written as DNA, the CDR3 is TGTGCCAGCAGTTTACAGACAGGCTATGGCTACACCTTC.

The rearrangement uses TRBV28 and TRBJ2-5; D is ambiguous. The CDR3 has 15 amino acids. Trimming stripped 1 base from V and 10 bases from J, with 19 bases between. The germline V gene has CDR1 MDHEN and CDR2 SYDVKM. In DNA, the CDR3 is TGTGCCAGCAGTTTATCCGAAGCTAGGAGAGAGGTCCAGTACTTC. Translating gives CASSLSEARREVQYF.

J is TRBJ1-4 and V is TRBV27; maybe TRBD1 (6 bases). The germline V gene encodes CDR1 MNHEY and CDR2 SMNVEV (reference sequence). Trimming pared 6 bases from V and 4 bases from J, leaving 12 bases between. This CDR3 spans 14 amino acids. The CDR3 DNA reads TGTGCCAGCAGCTCCCGGGACAATAATGAAAAACTGTTTTTT. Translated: CASSSRDNNEKLFF.

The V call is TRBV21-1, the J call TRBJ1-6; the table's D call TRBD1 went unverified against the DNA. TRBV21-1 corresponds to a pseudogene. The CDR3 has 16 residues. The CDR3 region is CASSKERQLYNSPLHF. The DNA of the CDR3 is TGTGCCAGCAGCAAAGAGAGACAGCTATATAATTCACCCCTCCACTTT.

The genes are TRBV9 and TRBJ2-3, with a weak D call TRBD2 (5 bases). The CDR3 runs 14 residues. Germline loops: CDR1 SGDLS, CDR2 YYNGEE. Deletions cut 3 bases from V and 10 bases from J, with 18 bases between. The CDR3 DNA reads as TGTGCCAGCAGCGGTACACTGGACTCTTATTCGCAGTATTTT. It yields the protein CASSGTLDSYSQYF.

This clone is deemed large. CDR3 sequence: CASSLLGQGLTFF. CDR3 in DNA: TGTGCCAGCAGTTTACTAGGACAGGGGCTAACTTTCTTT. The rearrangement uses TRBV6-5 and TRBJ1-1; 9 bases map to TRBD1. The CDR3 runs 13 residues. Germline CDR1 MNHEY, CDR2 SVGAGI. V trimming: 4 bases; J trimming: 12 bases; junction bases outside the gene matches: 9.

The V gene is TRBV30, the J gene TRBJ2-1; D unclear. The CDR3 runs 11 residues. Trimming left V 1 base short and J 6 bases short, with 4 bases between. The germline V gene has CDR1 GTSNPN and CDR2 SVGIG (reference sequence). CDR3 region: CAWSGGNEQFF. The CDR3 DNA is TGTGCCTGGAGTGGTGGCAATGAGCAGTTCTTC.

CDR3 amino acids: CASSPRMLDTIYF. In nucleotides, the CDR3 is TGTGCCAGCAGCCCCCGGATGTTAGACACCATATATTTT. The chain joins TRBV11-2 to TRBJ1-3, with no clear D. The CDR3 contains 13 residues. CDR1 is SGHAT and CDR2 is FQNNGV in the germline V gene. Trimming shortened V by 5 bases and J by 8 bases, and 13 bases separated the two germline ends.

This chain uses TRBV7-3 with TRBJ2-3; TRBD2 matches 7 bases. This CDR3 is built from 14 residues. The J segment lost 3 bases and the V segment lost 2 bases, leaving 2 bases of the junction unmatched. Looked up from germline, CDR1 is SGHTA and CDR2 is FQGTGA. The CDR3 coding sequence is TGTGCCAGCAGCTTAGCGGGAGATACAGATACGCAGTATTTT. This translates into CASSLAGDTDTQYF.

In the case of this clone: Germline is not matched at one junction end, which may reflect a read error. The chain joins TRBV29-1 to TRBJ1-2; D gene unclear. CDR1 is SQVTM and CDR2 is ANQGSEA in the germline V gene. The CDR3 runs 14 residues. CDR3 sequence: CSVEGGQRNYGYTF. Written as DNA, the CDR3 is TGCAGCGTCGAAGGAGGGCAGAGAAACTATGGCTACACCTTC.